This T cell receptor (beta chain) was documented in a study of T cell repertoires in cytomegalovirus infection. Study at large: Matching HLA type, along with CMV infection, was indicated by public TCR beta signatures.

TCRdb reanalysed the reads using MiXCR and keeps one entry per CDR3 protein. The table has fewer than 550,000 distinct CDR3 sequences, approximately 10% seen once; the top ten hold roughly 10%. This CDR3 has 13 amino acids. Trimming took 5 bases from V and 1 from J; bases not matched to a gene: 4. Germline V CDR1 and CDR2: DFQATT, SNEGSKA (reference sequence). This clonotype appeared a few times. The sequencing input was PBMCs. The clonotype was recovered from a human donor in good health (CMV status not recorded). Some clones in this sample may be carry-over from other donors' samples. The J gene is TRBJ1-1, the V gene TRBV20-1; 7 nucleotides align to TRBD1. The CDR3 DNA follows: TGCAGTGCTGGACAGGACTCGAACACTGAAGCTTTCTTT. This encodes CSAGQDSNTEAFF.